The next 7 T cell receptor beta chains were all read from a single sample in a study of cytomegalovirus exposure and HLA in healthy donors. PCR amplification relied on 60 Vbeta primers (plus 13 Jbeta primers). Here immunoSEQ multiplex PCR was the method, and the copy in TCRdb shows in-frame clones only, minus some. The top ten hold 3% of the sample, which has about 120,000 clones, about 10% seen once. The sample comprised PBMCs. The receptor source for this set is a man under 40 in good health and CMV-seronegative.

This clone occurred a few times. This chain joins TRBV18 and TRBJ1-6; 10 bases line up with TRBD1. Germline V lookup: CDR1 KGHSH, CDR2 LQKENI. The CDR3 totals 14 residues. V shed 3 bases and J 14 bases; nucleotides not matched to a gene: 7. CDR3 protein: CASSPGTGDQALHF. In DNA, the CDR3 is TGTGCCAGCTCACCCGGGACAGGGGATCAGGCCCTCCACTTT.

This CDR3 is CASSLLGGSETQYF. The CDR3 bases are TGTGCCAGCAGCTTGTTAGGGGGATCGGAGACCCAGTACTTC. The V gene is TRBV5-6, the J gene TRBJ2-5, with D perhaps matching TRBD1 (6 bases). The CDR3 runs 14 residues. Germline CDR1 and CDR2: SGHDT and YYEEEE. The V end lost 1 base, the J end lost 5 bases, and 12 bases lay between the germline ends.

The CDR3: CASSPRTSGGALVTGELFF. DNA for the CDR3: TGTGCCAGCAGCCCAAGGACTAGCGGGGGGGCTTTGGTTACCGGGGAGCTGTTTTTT. The rearrangement uses TRBV7-6 and TRBJ2-2; TRBD2 matches at 15 bases. The J segment lost 5 bases and the V segment lost 5 bases, leaving 12 bases of the junction unmatched. This CDR3 comprises 19 residues. Germline V gene lookup returns CDR1 SGHVS and CDR2 FNYEAQ.

Concerning this clone itself: Additional DNA sequences in this sample encode the identical CDR3. The genes are TRBV6-1 and TRBJ1-6; no clear D. The CDR3 loop spans 14 amino acids. The V end was cut by 6 bases, the J end by 0 bases, with 6 bases between. CDR1 and CDR2 (germline): MNHNS, SASEGT. In DNA form, the CDR3 reads TGTGCCAGCAGCGAGATCTCCTATAATTCACCCCTCCACTTT. This sequence encodes CASSEISYNSPLHF.

Here the CDR3 reads CSVEEPGHPKAFF. The DNA for the CDR3 is TGCAGCGTTGAGGAACCGGGACACCCCAAAGCTTTCTTT. The J gene is TRBJ1-1, the V gene TRBV29-1, with D perhaps matching TRBD1 (6 bases). From germline, CDR1 is SQVTM and CDR2 ANQGSEA. The CDR3 consists of 13 residues. The ends were cut back, 3 bases at V and 9 bases at J, with 17 bases in the middle.

This clone was seen a handful of times. This chain joins TRBV2 and TRBJ2-1; the match to TRBD2 covers 14 bases. V dropped 5 bases and J dropped 9; count of bases not matched to a gene: 3. The CDR3 length is 14 residues. Germline CDR1 is SNHLY and CDR2 is FYNNEI. The CDR3 loop reads CASSLTSGGGEQFF. The CDR3 DNA is TGTGCCAGCAGTTTGACTAGCGGGGGGGGTGAGCAGTTCTTC. Drawing the rest from reference TRBV2 and TRBJ2-1, the complete variable domain is EPEVTQTPSHQVTQMGQEVILRCVPISNHLYFYWYRQILGQKVEFLVSFYNNEISEKSEIFDDQFSVERPDGSNFTLKIRSTKLEDSAMYFCASSLTSGGGEQFFGPGTRLTVL.

The genes are TRBV11-3 and TRBJ2-1; no clear D. The germline V and J ends were trimmed by 5 bases and 8 bases, with 22 bases remaining between them. Germline loops: CDR1 SGHNT, CDR2 YENEEA. The CDR3 totals 16 residues. CDR3 nucleotide sequence: TGTGCCAGCAGCACTCCCCCCGCCTTACTATGGCATGAGCAGTTCTTC. Its translation is CASSTPPALLWHEQFF.